This entry lists 23 T cell receptor beta chains sequenced from one sample in a study of blood T cells in healthy people across ages. Using a J-beta primer mix together with a sample-barcoded 5' primer, a second PCR was run for 7 to 11 cycles. TCRdb recomputed calls from the 5' RACE reads with MiXCR, one row per CDR3 protein. The table includes 650,000 to 1,000,000 distinct CDR3 sequences, 36% detected once. Sequencing was performed on blood. The receptors come from a man younger than 35 in good health.

The V gene is TRBV20-1, the J gene TRBJ2-2; D remains ambiguous. V lost 1 base and J lost 4, with 13 bases in between. CDR3 size: 15 residues. Per germline, CDR1 DFQATT and CDR2 SNEGSKA (reference sequence). CDR3 coding DNA: TGCAGTGCTAGAGCAAGCCTGCCGGGCACCGGGGAGCTGTTTTTT. Its translation is CSARASLPGTGELFF.

This clonotype was seen more than once but under ten times. The chain recombines TRBV4-2 with TRBJ1-2; D may be TRBD1 (5 bases). Per the germline V gene, CDR1 is LGHNA and CDR2 is YNFKEQ. CDR3 size: 16 residues. Trimming shortened V by 6 bases and J by 4 bases, and 21 bases separated the two germline ends. CDR3: CASRLDPGPGSYGYTF. CDR3 sequence (DNA): TGTGCCAGCAGACTCGATCCGGGACCGGGCTCCTATGGCTACACCTTC.

This clonotype was counted many times. CDR3 coding DNA: TGTGCCATCAGTGTCCAAGGGGGGTATCGCACAGATACGCAGTATTTT. Amino acids: CAISVQGGYRTDTQYF. The V and J genes are TRBV10-3 and TRBJ2-3, with D perhaps assigned TRBD1 or TRBD2 (6 bases each). This CDR3 has 16 amino acids. V lost 4 bases and J 1 base, leaving 15 bases between the germline ends. The germline gives CDR1 ENHRY, CDR2 SYGVKD.

This chain connects TRBV5-1 to TRBJ1-2; D is uncertain. The germline V gene encodes CDR1 SGHRS and CDR2 YFSETQ. V dropped 4 bases and J dropped 4 bases, with 17 bases sitting between them. CDR3 length: 15 residues. CDR3 in DNA: TGCGCCAGCAGCCCCGGGATTTACGGCGGCTATGGCTACACCTTC. Translated: CASSPGIYGGYGYTF.

The rearrangement links TRBV14 to TRBJ2-1; D ambiguous. Looked up from germline, CDR1 is SGHDN and CDR2 is FVKESK. The CDR3 is made up of 14 amino acids. The germline V and J ends were trimmed by 1 base and 3 bases, with 7 bases remaining between them. This CDR3 reads CASSQGWVYNEQFF. The CDR3 coding sequence is TGTGCCAGCAGCCAAGGATGGGTCTACAATGAGCAGTTCTTC. The full variable domain, completed using reference TRBV14 and TRBJ2-1, is EAGVTQFPSHSVIEKGQTVTLRCDPISGHDNLYWYRRVMGKEIKFLLHFVKESKQDESGMPNNRFLAERTGGTYSTLKVQPAELEDSGVYFCASSQGWVYNEQFFGPGTRLTVL.

This clonotype has just a few counts. J is TRBJ1-2 and V is TRBV15; TRBD1 matches at 10 bases. V gave up 0 bases and J gave up 3 bases; unmatched junction bases: 7. From germline, CDR1 is LNHNV and CDR2 YYDKDF (reference sequence). The CDR3 runs 17 residues. This CDR3 is CATSRENGQGGDYGYTF. For the CDR3, the DNA is TGTGCCACCAGCAGAGAAAACGGACAGGGGGGGGACTATGGCTACACCTTC.

The chain carries TRBV12-3 or TRBV12-4 and TRBJ1-6, with 9 bases lining up with TRBD1. After removal of 5 bases from V and 10 bases from J, the junction contained 6 bases not matched to a gene. The CDR3 loop spans 14 amino acids. CDR3 nucleotides: TGTGCCAGCAGTGCGGGACAGGGAAGGTCACCCCTCCACTTT. Its protein product is CASSAGQGRSPLHF.

The rearrangement links TRBV12-3 or TRBV12-4 to TRBJ2-5, with D unresolved. The CDR3 runs 13 residues. The V end lost 6 bases, the J end lost 0 bases, and 8 bases lay between the germline ends. This chain's CDR3 is CASRSEYQETQYF. The CDR3 region has the DNA TGTGCCAGCAGATCAGAGTACCAAGAGACCCAGTACTTC.

The V gene is TRBV6-1, the J gene TRBJ1-1; tentatively, D is TRBD1 (6 bases). Germline lookup yields CDR1 MNHNS and CDR2 SASEGT. CDR3 length equals 18 residues. Trimming shortened V by 6 bases and J by 0 bases, and 23 bases separated the two germline ends. The CDR3 coding sequence is TGTGCCAGCAGACCCACCGGGACAATTTGTCGTGTGAACACTGAAGCTTTCTTT. This sequence encodes CASRPTGTICRVNTEAFF.

This clonotype has more than one count but fewer than ten. CDR3 region: CASSLGPGQVEQYF. CDR3 DNA sequence: TGTGCCAGCAGCTTGGGGCCGGGACAGGTTGAGCAGTACTTC. The chain recombines TRBV5-6 with TRBJ2-5, with 8 positions matching TRBD1. After removal of 0 bases from V and 11 bases from J, the junction contained 9 bases not matched to a gene. The CDR3 extends over 14 amino acids. Germline V gives CDR1 SGHDT, CDR2 YYEEEE. Variable domain in full (rest from reference TRBV5-6 and TRBJ2-5): DAGVTQSPTHLIKTRGQQVTLRCSPKSGHDTVSWYQQALGQGPQFIFQYYEEEERQRGNFPDRFSGHQFPNYSSELNVNALLLGDSALYLCASSLGPGQVEQYFGPGTRLLVL.

The rearrangement joins TRBV10-3 to TRBJ2-5; D gene uncertain. This CDR3 contains 13 residues. Germline V CDR1 and CDR2: ENHRY, SYGVKD. The V and J ends lost 6 bases and 2 bases respectively, with 10 bases between them. CDR3 bases: TGTGCCATCAGGGAAGGTAGACAAGAGACCCAGTACTTC. This translates into CAIREGRQETQYF.

This clonotype was observed once. The chain joins TRBV10-3 to TRBJ1-2; no reliable D call. CDR1 is ENHRY and CDR2 is SYGVKD in the germline V gene. CDR3 size: 13 residues. V gave up 3 bases and J gave up 8 bases, with 13 bases separating them. Here the CDR3 reads CAISDGRSEGYTF. CDR3 in DNA: TGTGCCATCAGTGACGGGCGCAGTGAAGGCTACACCTTC.

J is TRBJ2-7 and V is TRBV27, with a tentative D call TRBD1 (5 bases). Per the germline V gene, CDR1 is MNHEY and CDR2 is SMNVEV (reference sequence). CDR3 length: 16 amino acids. Trimming took off 6 bases at V and 2 bases at J, with 20 bases between the two ends. In nucleotides, the CDR3 is TGTGCCAGCAGCTTGCAAGCGACAGCCTATCCCTACGAGCAGTACTTC. Amino acids: CASSLQATAYPYEQYF.

This clonotype appeared a single time. The rearrangement links TRBV5-1 to TRBJ1-3; D is perhaps TRBD1 (6 bases). Germline assignment: CDR1 SGHRS and CDR2 YFSETQ. This CDR3 contains 15 residues. Trimming removed 4 bases from V and 0 bases from J, with 11 bases in between. The CDR3 is CASSIDRSSGNTIYF. The CDR3, as DNA: TGCGCCAGCAGCATCGACAGGAGCTCTGGAAACACCATATATTTT.

In DNA, the CDR3 is TGTGCCATCAGTGAGCCGATATCCGGGACAGGGGGCCCGTACTTC. Amino acids: CAISEPISGTGGPYF. This chain links TRBV10-3 with TRBJ2-5; 12 nucleotides align to TRBD1. V shed 2 bases and J 13 bases; nucleotides not matched to a gene: 11. CDR1 and CDR2 (germline): ENHRY, SYGVKD. The CDR3 consists of 15 residues.

The J gene is TRBJ1-6, the V gene TRBV20-1, with TRBD1 as a possible D gene (6 bases). V was trimmed by 6 bases and J by 0 bases, leaving 18 bases between them. The CDR3 length is 17 residues. Germline V gene lookup returns CDR1 DFQATT and CDR2 SNEGSKA (reference sequence). The CDR3 loop is CSAVPAEGDSYNSPLHF. The CDR3 bases are TGCAGTGCCGTACCCGCTGAGGGGGACTCCTATAATTCACCCCTCCACTTT.

The V call is TRBV27, the J call TRBJ2-3, with TRBD1 matching over 7 bases. Germline V CDR1 and CDR2: MNHEY, SMNVEV (reference sequence). CDR3 length: 17 residues. V shed 5 bases and J 1 base; nucleotides not matched to a gene: 12. The CDR3 DNA reads as TGTGCCAGCAGTCCGCTCGGGACAGCACCACGCACAGATACGCAGTATTTT. Translating gives CASSPLGTAPRTDTQYF.

The V gene is TRBV7-2, the J gene TRBJ2-7; D gene ambiguous. V gave up 4 bases and J gave up 8 bases, with 12 bases separating them. Looked up from germline, CDR1 is SGHTA and CDR2 is FQGNSA. This CDR3 comprises 12 residues. The DNA of the CDR3 is TGTGCCAGCAGCTCGACGGACCTTCAGCAGTACTTC. This sequence encodes CASSSTDLQQYF.

Concerning this clonotype itself: Its ends do not fully match the called genes, so a read error is possible. The chain links TRBV27 to TRBJ2-5, with 9 nucleotides matching TRBD1. The last part of the DNA fits TRBJ2-7 better; the J call may be wrong. This CDR3 has 16 residues. Germline V gene lookup returns CDR1 MNHEY and CDR2 SMNVEV (reference sequence). This CDR3 is CTSSINRGLVELEQYF. The DNA of the CDR3 is TGTACCAGCAGTATAAACAGGGGGCTGGTCGAACTCGAGCAGTACTTC.

The rearrangement uses TRBV11-2 and TRBJ2-1; a possible D gene is TRBD1 (5 bases). V lost 6 bases and J 6 bases, leaving 9 bases between the germline ends. The CDR3 totals 12 residues. Germline CDR1 is SGHAT and CDR2 is FQNNGV. As DNA, the CDR3 is TGTGCCAGCAGGATTACAGGCAATGAGCAGTTCTTC. This sequence encodes CASRITGNEQFF.

The J gene is TRBJ2-1, the V gene TRBV12-3 or TRBV12-4, with D perhaps TRBD2 (6 bases). The V gene lost 2 bases and the J gene lost 7 bases, with 12 bases spanning the gap. The CDR3 length is 14 residues. CDR3 residues: CASSLLAKANEQFF. In DNA form, the CDR3 reads TGTGCCAGCAGTTTACTAGCGAAAGCTAATGAGCAGTTCTTC.

Note on this clonotype: This clone may be a read error of a much larger clone one base away. The chain links TRBV12-3 or TRBV12-4 to TRBJ2-1; 7 nucleotides agree with TRBD1. This CDR3 comprises 14 residues. CDR3 amino acids: CASSPGQFYNGQFF. CDR3 nucleotides: TGTGCCAGCAGTCCGGGACAGTTCTACAATGGGCAGTTCTTC.

This chain links TRBV4-1 with TRBJ2-1, with 10 bases identical to TRBD2. The CDR3 runs to 14 residues. Germline V gene sequence: CDR1 MGHRA, CDR2 YSYEKL. V trimming: 4 bases; J trimming: 4 bases; junction bases outside the gene matches: 1. In DNA form, the CDR3 reads TGCGCCAGCAGCCCACTAGCGGGGTACAATGAGCAGTTCTTC. Protein product: CASSPLAGYNEQFF.